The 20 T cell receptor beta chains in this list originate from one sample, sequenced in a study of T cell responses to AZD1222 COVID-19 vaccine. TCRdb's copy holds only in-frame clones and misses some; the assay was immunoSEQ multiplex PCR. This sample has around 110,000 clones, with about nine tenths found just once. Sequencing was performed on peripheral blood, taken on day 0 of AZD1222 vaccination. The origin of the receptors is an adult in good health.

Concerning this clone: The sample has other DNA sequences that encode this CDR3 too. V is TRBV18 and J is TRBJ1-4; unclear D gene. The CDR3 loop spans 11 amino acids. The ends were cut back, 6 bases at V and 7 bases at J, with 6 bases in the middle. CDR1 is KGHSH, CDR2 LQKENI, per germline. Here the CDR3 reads CASSPSEKLFF. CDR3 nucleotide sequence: TGTGCCAGCTCCCCTTCTGAAAAACTGTTTTTT.

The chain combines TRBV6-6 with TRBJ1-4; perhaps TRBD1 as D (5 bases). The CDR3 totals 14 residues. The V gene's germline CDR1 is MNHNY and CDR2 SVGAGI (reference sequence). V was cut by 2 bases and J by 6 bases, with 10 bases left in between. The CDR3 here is CASSYRGIDEKLFF. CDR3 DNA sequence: TGTGCCAGCAGTTACAGGGGAATCGATGAAAAACTGTTTTTT.

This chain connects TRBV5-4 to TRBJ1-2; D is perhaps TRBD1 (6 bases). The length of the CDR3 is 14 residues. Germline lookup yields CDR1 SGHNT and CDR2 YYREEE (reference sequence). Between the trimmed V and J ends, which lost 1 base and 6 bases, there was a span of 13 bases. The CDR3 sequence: CASSLWGPIDGYTF. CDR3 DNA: TGTGCCAGCAGCTTGTGGGGGCCGATTGATGGCTACACCTTC.

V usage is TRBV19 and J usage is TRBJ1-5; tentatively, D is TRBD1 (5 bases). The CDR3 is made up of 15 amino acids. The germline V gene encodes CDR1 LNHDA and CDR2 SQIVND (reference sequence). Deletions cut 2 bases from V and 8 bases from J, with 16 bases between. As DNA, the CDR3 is TGTGCCAGTAGTATATCTAGGCGGCGAGGGGAGCCCCAGCATTTT. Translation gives CASSISRRRGEPQHF.

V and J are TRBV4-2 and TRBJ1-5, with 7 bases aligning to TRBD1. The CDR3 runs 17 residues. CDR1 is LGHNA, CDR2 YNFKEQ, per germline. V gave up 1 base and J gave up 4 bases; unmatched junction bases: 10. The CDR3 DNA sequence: TGTGCCAGCAGCCAAGTCTCAGGGGGGGGGATAAATCAGCCCCAGCATTTT. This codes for CASSQVSGGGINQPQHF.

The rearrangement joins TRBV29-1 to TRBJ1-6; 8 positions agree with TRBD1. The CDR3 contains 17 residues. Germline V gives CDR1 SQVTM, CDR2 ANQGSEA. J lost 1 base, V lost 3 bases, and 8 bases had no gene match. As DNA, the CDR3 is TGCAGCGTTGATTTCAGGGGGCAACGGTCCTATAATTCACCCCTCCACTTT. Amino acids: CSVDFRGQRSYNSPLHF.

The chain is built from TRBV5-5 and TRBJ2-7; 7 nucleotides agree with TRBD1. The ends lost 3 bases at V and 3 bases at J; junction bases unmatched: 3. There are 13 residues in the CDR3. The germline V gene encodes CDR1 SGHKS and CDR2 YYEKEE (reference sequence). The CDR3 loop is CASSYQGVYEQYF. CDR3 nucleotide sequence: TGTGCCAGCAGCTATCAGGGGGTCTACGAGCAGTACTTC.

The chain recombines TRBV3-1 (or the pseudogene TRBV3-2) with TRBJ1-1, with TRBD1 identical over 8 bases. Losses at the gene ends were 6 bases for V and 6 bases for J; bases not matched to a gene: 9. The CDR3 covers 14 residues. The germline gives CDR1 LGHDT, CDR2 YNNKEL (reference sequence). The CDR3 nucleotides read TGTGCCAGCAGACTTACAGGGGGGCCAGCTGAAGCTTTCTTT. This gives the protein CASRLTGGPAEAFF.

CDR3 sequence (DNA): TGTGCCAGCAGCCGAGCGGGGGCGAACACCGGGGAGCTGTTTTTT. It translates to CASSRAGANTGELFF. V usage is TRBV4-2 and J usage is TRBJ2-2; the match to TRBD2 covers 8 bases. Germline CDR1 is LGHNA and CDR2 is YNFKEQ. This CDR3 has 15 residues. The trim removed 4 bases at V and 0 bases at J, leaving 1 base unmatched.

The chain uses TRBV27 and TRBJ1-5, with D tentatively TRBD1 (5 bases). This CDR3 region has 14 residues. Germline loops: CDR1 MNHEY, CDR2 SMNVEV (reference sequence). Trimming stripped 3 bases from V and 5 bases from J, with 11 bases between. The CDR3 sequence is CASSFKGPDQPQHF. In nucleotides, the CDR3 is TGTGCCAGCAGTTTTAAGGGGCCCGATCAGCCCCAGCATTTT.

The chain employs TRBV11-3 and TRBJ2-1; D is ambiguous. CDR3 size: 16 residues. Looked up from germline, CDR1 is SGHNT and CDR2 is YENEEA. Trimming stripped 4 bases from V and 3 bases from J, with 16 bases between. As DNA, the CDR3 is TGTGCCAGCAGCTCAACCGGGCCTCAGCTCTACAATGAGCAGTTCTTC. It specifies CASSSTGPQLYNEQFF.

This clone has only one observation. The CDR3 region has the DNA TGTGCCTGGAGTTTGGGACAGGCTAACTATGGCTACACCTTC. This gives the protein CAWSLGQANYGYTF. The chain couples TRBV30 to TRBJ1-2; 8 bases are shared with TRBD1. J gave up 0 bases and V 2 bases, and 2 bases lay outside the gene matches. CDR1 and CDR2 (germline): GTSNPN, SVGIG (reference sequence). This CDR3 is built from 14 residues.

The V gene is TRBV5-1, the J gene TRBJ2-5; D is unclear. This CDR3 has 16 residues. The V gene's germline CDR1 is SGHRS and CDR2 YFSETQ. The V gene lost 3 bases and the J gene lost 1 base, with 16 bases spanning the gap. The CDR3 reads CASSWTPVDVQETQYF. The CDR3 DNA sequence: TGCGCCAGCAGCTGGACCCCAGTAGACGTCCAAGAGACCCAGTACTTC.

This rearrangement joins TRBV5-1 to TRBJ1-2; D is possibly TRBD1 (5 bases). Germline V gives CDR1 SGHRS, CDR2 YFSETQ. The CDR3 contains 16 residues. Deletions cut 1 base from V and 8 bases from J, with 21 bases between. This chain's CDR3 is CASSLWAGDGPIGYTF. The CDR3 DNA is TGCGCCAGCAGCTTGTGGGCGGGGGACGGACCTATAGGCTACACCTTC.

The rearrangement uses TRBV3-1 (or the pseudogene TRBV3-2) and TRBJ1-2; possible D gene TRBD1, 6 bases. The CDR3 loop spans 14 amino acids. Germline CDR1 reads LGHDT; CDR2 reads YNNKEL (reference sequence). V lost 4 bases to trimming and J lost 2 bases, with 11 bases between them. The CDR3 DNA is TGTGCCAGCAGCCCCCTTGACAGGAACTATGGCTACACCTTC. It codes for CASSPLDRNYGYTF.

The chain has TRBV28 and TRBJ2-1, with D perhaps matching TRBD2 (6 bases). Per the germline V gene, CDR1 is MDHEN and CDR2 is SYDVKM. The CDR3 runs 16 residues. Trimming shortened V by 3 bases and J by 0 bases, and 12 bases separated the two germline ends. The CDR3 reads CASSLGGMGSYNEQFF. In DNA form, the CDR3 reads TGTGCCAGCAGTTTGGGCGGGATGGGCTCCTACAATGAGCAGTTCTTC.

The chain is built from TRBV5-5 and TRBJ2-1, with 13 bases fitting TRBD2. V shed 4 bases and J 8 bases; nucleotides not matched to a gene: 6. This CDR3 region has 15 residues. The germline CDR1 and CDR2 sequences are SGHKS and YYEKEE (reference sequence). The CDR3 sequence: CASSPGTSGTYEQFF. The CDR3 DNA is TGTGCCAGCAGCCCCGGGACTAGCGGGACCTATGAGCAGTTCTTC.

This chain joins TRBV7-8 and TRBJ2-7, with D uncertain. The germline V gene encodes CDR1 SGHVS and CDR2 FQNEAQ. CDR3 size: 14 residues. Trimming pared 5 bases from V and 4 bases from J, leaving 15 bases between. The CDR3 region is CASSLSGQVYEQYF. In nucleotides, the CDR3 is TGTGCCAGCAGCCTATCAGGTCAGGTTTACGAGCAGTACTTC.

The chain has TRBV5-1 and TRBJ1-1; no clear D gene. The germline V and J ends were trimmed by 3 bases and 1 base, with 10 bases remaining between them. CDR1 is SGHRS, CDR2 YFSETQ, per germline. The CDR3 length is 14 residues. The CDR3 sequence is CASSSLQRNTEAFF. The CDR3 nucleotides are TGCGCCAGCAGCTCGTTACAGCGGAACACTGAAGCTTTCTTT.

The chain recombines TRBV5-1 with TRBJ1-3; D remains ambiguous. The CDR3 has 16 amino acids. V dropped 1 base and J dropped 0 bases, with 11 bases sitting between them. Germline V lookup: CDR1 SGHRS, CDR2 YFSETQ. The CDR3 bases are TGCGCCAGCAGCTTGTACCCCCAATCCTCTGGAAACACCATATATTTT. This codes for CASSLYPQSSGNTIYF. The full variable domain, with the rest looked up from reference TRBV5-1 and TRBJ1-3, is KAGVTQTPRYLIKTRGQQVTLSCSPISGHRSVSWYQQTPGQGLQFLFEYFSETQRNKGNFPGRFSGRQFSNSRSEMNVSTLELGDSALYLCASSLYPQSSGNTIYFGEGSWLTVV.